The text below deals with one T cell receptor beta chain. Antigen specificity is unknown. A much larger clone is a single base away; this may be a read error. PCR was performed a second time for 7 to 11 cycles using a sample-barcoded 5' primer and a J-beta primer mix. TCRdb reprocessed the 5' RACE reads via MiXCR and lists one record per CDR3 protein. The sample records 700,000 to 800,000 distinct CDR3 sequences, roughly 41% being singletons. The data are from a study of blood T cells in healthy people across ages. Study outcomes and limitations: Naive T cell percentage and TCR beta diversity correlated strongly.

Trimming removed 1 base at V and 6 bases at J, with 13 bases between. The CDR3 is made up of 15 amino acids. The V and J genes are TRBV6-7 and TRBJ2-1; D ambiguous. TRBV6-7 qualifies as an ORF whose function is uncertain. Sequenced material: blood. This clonotype was sampled from a woman aged 55-70 years in good health. The CDR3 region has the DNA TGTGCCAGCAGTTACTTCATGGATTTCGGCAATGAGCAGTTCTTC. Translating gives CASSYFMDFGNEQFF.